This T cell receptor beta chain was recovered during a study of cytomegalovirus exposure and HLA in healthy donors. Whole-study findings and limits: Later genetic work tied a missense DCLRE1C variant to beta-chain V and J trimming. Highest at DRB1 and lowest at HLA-C, TCR association rates differed among HLA loci in a later analysis. Apart from CMV serostatus, no immune exposure information was available.

Germline V gene lookup returns CDR1 LNHDA and CDR2 SQIVND (reference sequence). The J segment lost 6 bases and the V segment lost 5 bases, leaving 9 bases of the junction unmatched. CDR3 length: 14 residues. Points on this clone: No antigen is known for it.

The study ran its PCR with 60 Vbeta and 13 Jbeta primers. The authors' processing: A later analysis counted around 74 million unique TCR beta chains, around 10 million shared. The protocol was immunoSEQ multiplex PCR, while the TCRdb copy is restricted to in-frame clones and leaves out a portion. For V, J and clone size, that table is used; D and trimming come from the DNA. The sample holds around 150,000 clones, approximately 87% seen once. This sequence was found in a woman aged 30 to 39 in good health and CMV-seronegative. Sequenced sample: PBMCs. V is TRBV19 and J is TRBJ1-1; 7 nucleotides agree with TRBD1. As DNA, the CDR3 is TGTGCCAGTAGTTTCCTCGGAACAGGGGCTGAAGCTTTCTTT. This sequence encodes CASSFLGTGAEAFF.